These 15 T cell receptor beta chains originate from one sample sequenced in a study of chemoradiotherapy in HPV16-positive cancers. Repertoires were generated with immunoSEQ multiplex PCR, while TCRdb's copy carries only in-frame clones and drops some. Of approximately 23,000 clones detected, around 90% appear once; the ten largest clones hold about a fifth. Here the sequenced sample was blood, taken from a patient who underwent chemoradiotherapy. These receptors were taken from a human donor with HPV-associated anogenital cancer.

V is TRBV4-3 and J is TRBJ2-2, with D hard to call. Germline V gives CDR1 LGHNA, CDR2 YSLEER. Trimming shortened V by 3 bases and J by 3 bases, and 17 bases separated the two germline ends. The CDR3 sequence is 17 residues long. The CDR3 is CASSQDLVVVDTGELFF. The CDR3 DNA reads as TGCGCCAGCAGCCAGGACCTCGTGGTAGTTGACACCGGGGAGCTGTTTTTT.

V gene TRBV7-9 combines with J gene TRBJ1-3, with a possible D match to TRBD1 (6 bases). V lost 4 bases, J lost 4 bases, and 14 bases lay in between. CDR1 is SEHNR and CDR2 is FQNEAQ in the germline V gene (reference sequence). The length of the CDR3 is 15 residues. CDR3 loop: CASSSTGANGNTIYF. The CDR3 DNA follows: TGTGCCAGCAGCTCCACGGGGGCGAACGGAAACACCATATATTTT.

Only one count was recorded for this clone. This sequence joins TRBV2 and TRBJ2-3; the match to TRBD2 covers 8 bases. Germline lookup yields CDR1 SNHLY and CDR2 FYNNEI. The J segment lost 0 bases and the V segment lost 2 bases, leaving 7 bases of the junction unmatched. The CDR3 is 17 residues long. This CDR3 is CASSEYGPSGSTDTQYF. CDR3 bases: TGTGCCAGCAGTGAATATGGTCCTAGCGGGAGCACAGATACGCAGTATTTT. Looking up the rest from reference TRBV2 and TRBJ2-3 gives the full variable domain: EPEVTQTPSHQVTQMGQEVILRCVPISNHLYFYWYRQILGQKVEFLVSFYNNEISEKSEIFDDQFSVERPDGSNFTLKIRSTKLEDSAMYFCASSEYGPSGSTDTQYFGPGTRLTVL.

This rearrangement joins TRBV19 to TRBJ2-3; TRBD2 matches at 8 bases. The germline V gene encodes CDR1 LNHDA and CDR2 SQIVND (reference sequence). Trimming at V came to 6 bases and at J to 0 bases, leaving 2 bases not matched to a gene. The CDR3 runs to 14 residues. CDR3 in amino acids: CASSTSGSTDTQYF. The CDR3 DNA sequence: TGTGCCAGTAGCACTAGCGGTAGCACAGATACGCAGTATTTT.

This rearrangement joins TRBV5-3 to TRBJ2-7; D is unclear. TRBV5-3 is flagged as an ORF with uncertain function. The CDR3 runs to 13 residues. The V gene lost 4 bases and the J gene lost 3 bases, with 11 bases spanning the gap. CDR3 in DNA: TGTGCCAGAAGCATACGAACCAACTACGAGCAGTACTTC. Protein product: CARSIRTNYEQYF.

The chain uses TRBV7-2 and TRBJ2-3; TRBD2 matches at 12 bases. In germline, CDR1 is SGHTA, CDR2 FQGNSA. The V segment lost 1 base and the J segment 1 base; nucleotides outside the gene matches: 0. This CDR3 is built from 16 residues. This chain's CDR3 is CASSLGTSGGTDTQYF. The CDR3 nucleotides are TGTGCCAGCAGCTTAGGGACTAGCGGGGGCACAGATACGCAGTATTTT.

The chain uses TRBV7-6 and TRBJ2-1; tentatively, D is TRBD1 (5 bases). CDR1 SGHVS and CDR2 FNYEAQ come from the germline V gene. This CDR3 region has 15 residues. Trimming shortened V by 3 bases and J by 4 bases, and 13 bases separated the two germline ends. Written as DNA, the CDR3 is TGTGCCAGCAGCTTGGTGGGTCAGGGATACAATGAGCAGTTCTTC. Encoded protein: CASSLVGQGYNEQFF.

CDR3 sequence (DNA): TGTGCCAGCAGTTTCGTACCCAGGGGTTACGAGCAGTACTTC. It encodes CASSFVPRGYEQYF. The chain couples TRBV28 to TRBJ2-7; possible D gene TRBD1, 6 bases. CDR1 and CDR2 from the germline V gene are MDHEN and SYDVKM. There are 14 residues in the CDR3. V gave up 3 bases and J gave up 4 bases, with 13 bases separating them. The whole variable domain, filled in from reference TRBV28 and TRBJ2-7, reads DVKVTQSSRYLVKRTGEKVFLECVQDMDHENMFWYRQDPGLGLRLIYFSYDVKMKEKGDIPEGYSVSREKKERFSLILESASTNQTSMYLCASSFVPRGYEQYFGPGTRLTVT.

The gene calls are TRBV25-1 and TRBJ1-2; 7 bases are shared with TRBD1. The germline gives CDR1 MGHDK, CDR2 SYGVNS. CDR3 length equals 13 residues. Trimming at V came to 4 bases and at J to 4 bases, leaving 3 bases not matched to a gene. The CDR3 here is CASSAGQFYGYTF. The CDR3, as DNA: TGTGCCAGCAGTGCGGGACAGTTCTATGGCTACACCTTC.

This chain connects TRBV5-1 to TRBJ2-3; 11 positions agree with TRBD2. Germline CDR1 SGHRS, CDR2 YFSETQ. V lost 4 bases to trimming and J lost 4 bases; unmatched junction nucleotides: 5. This CDR3 contains 15 residues. CDR3 amino acids: CASSLLAGGPDTQYF. In DNA form, the CDR3 reads TGCGCCAGCAGCCTCTTAGCGGGGGGGCCAGATACGCAGTATTTT.

This sequence joins TRBV18 and TRBJ1-2, with a tentative D call TRBD1 (5 bases). The CDR3 is made up of 15 amino acids. The V and J ends lost 0 bases and 4 bases respectively, with 12 bases between them. The germline gives CDR1 KGHSH, CDR2 LQKENI. The CDR3, as DNA: TGTGCCAGCTCACCACCAGGGCAGGGAAGCTATGGCTACACCTTC. Protein sequence: CASSPPGQGSYGYTF.

This chain links TRBV2 with TRBJ2-5; TRBD1 agrees at 8 bases. With V trimmed by 1 base and J by 2 bases, 0 bases remained unmatched. The CDR3 runs to 14 residues. Germline assignment: CDR1 SNHLY and CDR2 FYNNEI. The CDR3 loop reads CASSEGQGQETQYF. The CDR3 nucleotides read TGTGCCAGCAGTGAAGGACAGGGGCAAGAGACCCAGTACTTC.

V gene TRBV28 combines with J gene TRBJ2-7, with D unresolved. V lost 5 bases to trimming and J lost 0 bases, with 14 bases between them. CDR3 length equals 15 residues. Per germline, CDR1 MDHEN and CDR2 SYDVKM. The CDR3 nucleotides read TGTGCCAGCAGTGGTCAGGACCTCGGCTCCTACGAGCAGTACTTC. Translating gives CASSGQDLGSYEQYF.

V usage is TRBV28 and J usage is TRBJ1-6; 7 nucleotides match TRBD1. This CDR3 is built from 15 residues. The junction had 5 bases not matched to a gene; V was cut back by 6 bases and J by 3 bases. The germline gives CDR1 MDHEN, CDR2 SYDVKM. This chain's CDR3 is CASRATGDYNSPLHF. Written as DNA, the CDR3 is TGTGCCAGCAGGGCCACAGGGGACTATAATTCACCCCTCCACTTT. Drawing the rest from reference TRBV28 and TRBJ1-6, the complete variable domain is DVKVTQSSRYLVKRTGEKVFLECVQDMDHENMFWYRQDPGLGLRLIYFSYDVKMKEKGDIPEGYSVSREKKERFSLILESASTNQTSMYLCASRATGDYNSPLHFGNGTRLTVT.

The chain has TRBV28 and TRBJ1-2; TRBD1 matches at 10 bases. CDR1 is MDHEN, CDR2 SYDVKM, per germline. Trimming took 3 bases from V and 4 from J; bases not matched to a gene: 5. CDR3 size: 15 residues. The CDR3 region is CASSFPRTGGYGYTF. The CDR3 DNA reads TGTGCCAGCAGTTTCCCTCGGACAGGGGGCTATGGCTACACCTTC.